This T cell receptor beta chain was captured by sequencing in a study of blood T cell repertoires in COVID-19. In the study overall: Spain, Italy and the United States supplied samples that represented acute and convalescent COVID-19. T cells, B-cell-depleted T cells, or PBMCs provided the cDNA or gDNA that served as material.

Original methodology: Estimated nucleated cell counts came from reference gene primer amplification. Some clones are missing from TCRdb's copy, which holds only in-frame ones; the method was immunoSEQ multiplex PCR. The V and J calls and clone size come from that table; D and trimming were worked out from the DNA. The sample gives about 220,000 clones, more than 75% of which show up once; 8.2% is in the top ten. The germline V gene has CDR1 SEHNR and CDR2 FQNEAQ (reference sequence). V was pared by 4 bases and J by 3 bases, with 17 bases of the junction left unmatched. The CDR3 is 18 residues long. One Seattle source followed patients from active infection through their disease course.

The sequencing input was peripheral blood. The receptor comes from a woman aged 80 or older with COVID-19, enrolled during active disease. This sequence joins TRBV7-9 and TRBJ1-1; 7 nucleotides match TRBD1. DNA of the CDR3: TGTGCCAGCAGCTCGAAACTGACAGGGATTGAAATGGACACTGAAGCTTTCTTT. This sequence encodes CASSSKLTGIEMDTEAFF.